A selection of T cell receptor beta chains follows, all from one sample in a study of shared clonotypes between healthy human individuals. The protocol was immunoSEQ multiplex PCR, while the TCRdb copy is restricted to in-frame clones and leaves out a portion. Seen here are 2 million to 3 million clones, roughly 93% observed once, and the top ten hold more than 0.35%. What was sequenced was naive CD4+ T cells from PBMCs. The origin of the receptors is a young man in good health. Some clones in this sample may be carry-over from other donors' samples. Both conserved end residues are part of each CDR3.

v_gene	j_gene	CDR3aa
TRBV7-9	TRBJ2-5	CASSLVSETQYF
TRBV27	TRBJ2-7	CASSSGQVTAYEQYF
TRBV11-2	TRBJ1-2	CASSLGRYGYTF
TRBV5-4	TRBJ2-5	CASSPAPSGQRQETQYF
TRBV30	TRBJ1-2	CAFSTGNYGYTF
TRBV5-1	TRBJ2-5	CASSLAWLQETQYF
TRBV7-8	TRBJ2-7	CASSVGGGEQYF
TRBV5-1	TRBJ2-3	CASSLGGSGGTDTQYF
TRBV5-1	TRBJ2-1	CASSFPGQGEQFF
TRBV27	TRBJ2-7	CASSIRTTGEQYF
TRBV4-3	TRBJ2-7	CASSQVALSSYEQYF
TRBV9	TRBJ2-7	CASSVLSSSYEQYF
TRBV19	TRBJ2-3	CASSTNLVADTQYF
TRBV2	TRBJ2-7	CASIWEHPYEQYF
TRBV19	TRBJ1-5	CASTPLGGKGQPQHF
TRBV5-1	TRBJ2-1	CASSLIAGGEQFF
TRBV11-2	TRBJ2-5	CASSRSGRPQETQYF
TRBV5-4	TRBJ2-7	CASSFRARSYEQYF
TRBV18	TRBJ2-5	CASSLLGAGGFQETQYF
TRBV5-1	TRBJ1-2	CASSLDGFYGYTF
TRBV9	TRBJ2-3	CASSGVPSGDTQYF
TRBV6-5	TRBJ1-1	CASSYLGQDTEAFF
TRBV6-5	.	CASSYSGGGPYEQYF
TRBV4-3	TRBJ1-5	CASSQVLSAPGSNQPQHF
TRBV7-2	TRBJ2-1	CASGERGAGEQFF
TRBV5-1	TRBJ2-1	CASSRTTYSYNEQFF
TRBV5-4	TRBJ2-2	CASSSPGAGELFF
TRBV7-9	TRBJ1-5	CASSLTGNQPQHF
TRBV29-1	TRBJ2-3	CSGGTDTQYF
TRBV15	TRBJ1-1	CATSRGRTMNTEAFF
TRBV28	TRBJ2-1	CASSLVGGYNEQFF
TRBV7-3	TRBJ2-1	CASSLVTGGNEQFF
TRBV18	TRBJ2-7	CASSPMGQGIDEQYF
TRBV2	TRBJ2-2	CASQGVETANTGELFF
TRBV19	TRBJ2-7	CASSIGLRSSYEQYF
TRBV29-1	TRBJ1-3	CSVEDSRSGNTIYF
TRBV11-3	TRBJ2-7	CASSSTRAGDGEQYF
TRBV9	TRBJ1-1	CASSQRSGLTEAFF
TRBV18	TRBJ2-7	CASSRGGASHEQYF
TRBV4-1	TRBJ2-4	CASSQDRLGPKNIQYF
TRBV6-5	TRBJ2-7	CASGLRSYEQYF
TRBV4-1	TRBJ1-2	CASSPPRGPGYTF
TRBV18	TRBJ1-1	CASSPVAGTSNTEAFF
TRBV7-9	TRBJ2-1	CASSLLGSGSSYNEQFF
TRBV6-6	TRBJ2-2	CASKHRVEGTGELFF
TRBV11-1	TRBJ2-1	CASSFTSGSGNEQFF
TRBV5-1	TRBJ2-1	CASRHNAVSMGYLGLFF
TRBV21-1	TRBJ1-2	CASSIGPFSGYGYTF
TRBV27	TRBJ2-2	CASNRGPNTGELFF
TRBV6-5	TRBJ2-3	CASSGGTSRDTQYF
TRBV11-2	TRBJ2-1	CASSLVAGLAGTEQFF
TRBV11-2	TRBJ2-2	CASSLAGRRVTGELFF
TRBV6-5	TRBJ1-1	CASSLRTRGTEAFF